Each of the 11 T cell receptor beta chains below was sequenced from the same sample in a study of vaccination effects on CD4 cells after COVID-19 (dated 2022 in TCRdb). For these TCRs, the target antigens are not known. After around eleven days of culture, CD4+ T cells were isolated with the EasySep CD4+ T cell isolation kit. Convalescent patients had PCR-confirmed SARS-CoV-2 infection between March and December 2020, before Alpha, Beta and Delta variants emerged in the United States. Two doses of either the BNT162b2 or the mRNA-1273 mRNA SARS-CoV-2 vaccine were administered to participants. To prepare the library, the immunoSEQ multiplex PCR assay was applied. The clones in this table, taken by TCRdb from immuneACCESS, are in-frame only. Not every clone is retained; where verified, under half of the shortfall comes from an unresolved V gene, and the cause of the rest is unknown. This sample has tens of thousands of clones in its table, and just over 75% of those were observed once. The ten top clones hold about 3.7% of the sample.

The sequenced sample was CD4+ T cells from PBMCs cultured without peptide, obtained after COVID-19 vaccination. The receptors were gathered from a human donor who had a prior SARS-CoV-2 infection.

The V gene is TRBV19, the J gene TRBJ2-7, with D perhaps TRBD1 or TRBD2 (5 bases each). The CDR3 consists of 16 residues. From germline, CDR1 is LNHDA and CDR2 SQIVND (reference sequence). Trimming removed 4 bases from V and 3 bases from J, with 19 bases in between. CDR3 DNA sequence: TGTGCCAGTAGTAAACAGGCGGGTGGGTGGGACTACGAGCAGTACTTC. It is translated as CASSKQAGGWDYEQYF.

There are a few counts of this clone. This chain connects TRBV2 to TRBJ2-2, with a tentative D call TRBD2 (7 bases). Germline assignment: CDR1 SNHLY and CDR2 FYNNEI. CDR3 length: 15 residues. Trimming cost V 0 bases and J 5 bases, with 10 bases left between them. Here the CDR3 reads CASSEAGGRTGELFF. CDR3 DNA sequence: TGTGCCAGCAGTGAAGCGGGGGGGCGAACCGGGGAGCTGTTTTTT.

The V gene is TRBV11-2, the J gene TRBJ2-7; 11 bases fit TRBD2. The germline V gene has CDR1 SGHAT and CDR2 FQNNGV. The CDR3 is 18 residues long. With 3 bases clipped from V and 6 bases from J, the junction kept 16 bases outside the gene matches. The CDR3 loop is CASSFTAIAGGPTAEQYF. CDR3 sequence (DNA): TGTGCCAGCAGCTTCACGGCGATAGCGGGGGGGCCGACCGCCGAGCAGTACTTC. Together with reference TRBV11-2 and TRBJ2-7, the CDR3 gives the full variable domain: EAGVAQSPRYKIIEKRQSVAFWCNPISGHATLYWYQQILGQGPKLLIQFQNNGVVDDSQLPKDRFSAERLKGVDSTLKIQPAKLEDSAVYLCASSFTAIAGGPTAEQYFGPGTRLTVT.

The CDR3 DNA reads as TGTGCCAGCAGTAGTAGCTGGGGGGATGAGCAGTTCTTC. Amino acids: CASSSSWGDEQFF. The gene calls are TRBV7-3 and TRBJ2-1; maybe TRBD2 (6 bases). The CDR3 has 13 amino acids. Trimming removed 6 bases at V and 8 bases at J, with 14 bases between. CDR1 and CDR2 (germline): SGHTA, FQGTGA.

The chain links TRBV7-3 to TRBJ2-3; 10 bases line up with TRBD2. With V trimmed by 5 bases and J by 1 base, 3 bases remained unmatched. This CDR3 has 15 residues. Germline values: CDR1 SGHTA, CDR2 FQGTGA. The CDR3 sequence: CASSQGTSGTDTQYF. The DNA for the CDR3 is TGTGCCAGCAGCCAGGGGACTAGCGGCACAGATACGCAGTATTTT.

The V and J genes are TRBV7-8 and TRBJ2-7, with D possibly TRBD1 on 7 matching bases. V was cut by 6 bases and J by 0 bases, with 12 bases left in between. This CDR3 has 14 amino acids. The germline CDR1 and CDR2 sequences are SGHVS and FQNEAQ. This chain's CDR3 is CASRRGTASYEQYF. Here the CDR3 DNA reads TGTGCCAGCAGGCGCGGGACAGCCTCCTACGAGCAGTACTTC.

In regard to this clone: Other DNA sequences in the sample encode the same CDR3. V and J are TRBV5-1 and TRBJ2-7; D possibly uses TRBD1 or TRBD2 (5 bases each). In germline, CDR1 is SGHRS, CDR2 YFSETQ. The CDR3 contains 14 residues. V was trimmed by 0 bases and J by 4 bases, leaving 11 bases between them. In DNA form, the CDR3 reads TGCGCCAGCAGCTTGGGAGGGCAGGGTTACGAGCAGTACTTC. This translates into CASSLGGQGYEQYF.

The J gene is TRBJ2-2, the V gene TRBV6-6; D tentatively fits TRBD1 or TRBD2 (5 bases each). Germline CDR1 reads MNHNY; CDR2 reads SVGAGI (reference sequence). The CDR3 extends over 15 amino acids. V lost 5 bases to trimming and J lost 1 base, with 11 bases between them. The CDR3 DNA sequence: TGTGCCAGCAGTACATGGGACCAGAACACCGGGGAGCTGTTTTTT. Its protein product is CASSTWDQNTGELFF.

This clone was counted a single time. CDR3 coding DNA: TGTGCCAGTAGTACAAGACACATCAATCAGCCCCAGCATTTT. This codes for CASSTRHINQPQHF. The V and J genes are TRBV19 and TRBJ1-5; no clear D gene. The CDR3 runs to 14 residues. Trimming removed 4 bases from V and 3 bases from J, with 10 bases in between. CDR1 and CDR2 (germline): LNHDA, SQIVND (reference sequence).

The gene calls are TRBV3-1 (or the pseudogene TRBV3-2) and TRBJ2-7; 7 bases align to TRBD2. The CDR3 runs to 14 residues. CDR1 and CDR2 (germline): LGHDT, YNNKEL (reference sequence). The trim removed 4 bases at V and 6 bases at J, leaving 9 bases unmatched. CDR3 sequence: CASSPAGREAEQYF. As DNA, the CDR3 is TGTGCCAGCAGCCCGGCGGGCCGGGAGGCCGAGCAGTACTTC.

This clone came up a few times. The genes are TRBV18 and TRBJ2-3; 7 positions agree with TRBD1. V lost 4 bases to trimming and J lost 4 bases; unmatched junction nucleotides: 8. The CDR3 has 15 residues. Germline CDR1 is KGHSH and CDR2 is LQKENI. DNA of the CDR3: TGTGCCAGCTCACTAGCACCGACAGGGTCAGATACGCAGTATTTT. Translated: CASSLAPTGSDTQYF. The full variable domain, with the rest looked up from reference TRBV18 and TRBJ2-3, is NAGVMQNPRHLVRRRGQEARLRCSPMKGHSHVYWYRQLPEEGLKFMVYLQKENIIDESGMPKERFSAEFPKEGPSILRIQQVVRGDSAAYFCASSLAPTGSDTQYFGPGTRLTVL.